Listed here are 13 T cell receptor beta chains from one sample, sequenced in a study of cytomegalovirus exposure and HLA in healthy donors (dated by TCRdb to 2016 to 2017). The library came from the immunoSEQ multiplex PCR assay. For the multiplex PCR, a mixture combining 60 forward primers for TCR Vbeta segments and 13 reverse primers for TCR Jbeta segments was used. In its TCRdb copy, this immuneACCESS table keeps in-frame sequences only and misses some clones. Where compared with another copy, unresolved V genes explain less than half of these, and the others have no known cause. This sample is represented by about 150,000 clones; around 73% of them were singletons. 1.5% to 2% of the sample is taken by the ten largest. The sequencing input was PBMCs. These receptors were taken from a woman aged 18-29 years in good health and CMV-seronegative.

The gene calls are TRBV5-1 and TRBJ1-5, with D unclear. Looked up from germline, CDR1 is SGHRS and CDR2 is YFSETQ. Trimming took off 0 bases at V and 1 base at J, with 8 bases between the two ends. The CDR3 consists of 15 residues. The CDR3 DNA reads TGCGCCAGCAGCTTGGCCGCTGGCAGCAATCAGCCCCAGCATTTT. Its translation: CASSLAAGSNQPQHF.

This clone was observed a single time. The V gene is TRBV10-3, the J gene TRBJ2-3; the match to TRBD2 covers 8 bases. Trimming removed 4 bases from V and 4 bases from J; junction bases left unmatched: 4. The CDR3 is 14 residues long. CDR1 is ENHRY, CDR2 SYGVKD, per germline. The CDR3 sequence is CAISASGSPDTQYF. In DNA, the CDR3 is TGTGCCATCAGTGCAAGCGGGAGCCCAGATACGCAGTATTTT.

This clone was detected once. V gene TRBV19 combines with J gene TRBJ1-5; 10 bases align to TRBD1. V dropped 3 bases and J dropped 7; count of bases not matched to a gene: 3. CDR3 length: 14 amino acids. Germline-derived CDR1 and CDR2 are LNHDA and SQIVND (reference sequence). The CDR3 DNA reads TGTGCCAGTAGTATCGGGACAGGGGTGCAGCCCCAGCATTTT. The encoded protein is CASSIGTGVQPQHF.

This chain connects TRBV9 to TRBJ1-3, with D unclear. Germline V gene data show CDR1 as SGDLS and CDR2 as YYNGEE. Trimming stripped 0 bases from V and 1 base from J, with 8 bases between. The CDR3 sequence is 15 residues long. The CDR3 loop reads CASSVGSGSGNTIYF. The DNA of the CDR3 is TGTGCCAGCAGCGTAGGGTCGGGTTCTGGAAACACCATATATTTT.

The chain combines TRBV11-2 with TRBJ1-1, with unresolved D. The CDR3 sequence is 13 residues long. Trimming pared 3 bases from V and 1 base from J, leaving 6 bases between. Germline lookup yields CDR1 SGHAT and CDR2 FQNNGV. The CDR3 reads CASSFGANTEAFF. In nucleotides, the CDR3 is TGTGCCAGCAGCTTTGGAGCGAACACTGAAGCTTTCTTT.

This clone was counted a few times. The V gene is TRBV6-5, the J gene TRBJ1-2, with TRBD1 identical over 8 bases. The CDR3 has 14 residues. The V gene's germline CDR1 is MNHEY and CDR2 SVGAGI. V trimming: 5 bases; J trimming: 4 bases; junction bases outside the gene matches: 6. The CDR3 coding sequence is TGTGCCAGCAGTAACGGACAGGGTGGCTATGGCTACACCTTC. Protein: CASSNGQGGYGYTF.

This clone has only one observation. The chain carries TRBV19 and TRBJ1-1; the D gene is possibly TRBD1 (5 bases). Trimming removed 4 bases from V and 9 bases from J, with 15 bases in between. Germline-derived CDR1 and CDR2 are LNHDA and SQIVND (reference sequence). The CDR3 is 13 amino acids. This CDR3 is CASSTRTEGKAFF. CDR3 DNA sequence: TGTGCCAGTAGTACCCGGACGGAGGGGAAAGCTTTCTTT.

The rearrangement links TRBV5-1 to TRBJ2-1; D perhaps matches TRBD2 (6 bases). V dropped 4 bases and J dropped 5 bases, with 28 bases sitting between them. Germline lookup yields CDR1 SGHRS and CDR2 YFSETQ. The CDR3 extends over 19 amino acids. CDR3 loop: CASSGTPQLALIPNNEQFF. The CDR3 DNA reads TGCGCCAGCAGCGGGACGCCTCAACTAGCCCTTATTCCCAACAATGAGCAGTTCTTC.

This chain uses TRBV19 with TRBJ2-2, with 11 bases aligning to TRBD1. Germline loops: CDR1 LNHDA, CDR2 SQIVND (reference sequence). The CDR3 extends over 16 amino acids. V shed 3 bases and J 7 bases; nucleotides not matched to a gene: 7. The CDR3 DNA follows: TGTGCCAGTAGTATGAAGGACAGGGGGCGGGGCGGGGAGCTGTTTTTT. This translates into CASSMKDRGRGGELFF.

The chain is built from TRBV7-9 and TRBJ2-3; weak D call: TRBD1 (6 bases). V dropped 6 bases and J dropped 0 bases, with 13 bases sitting between them. Per the germline V gene, CDR1 is SEHNR and CDR2 is FQNEAQ (reference sequence). This CDR3 contains 15 residues. CDR3 protein: CASSLDRTSTDTQYF. DNA for the CDR3: TGTGCCAGCAGTCTCGACAGGACAAGCACAGATACGCAGTATTTT.

This clone was observed once. This chain links TRBV5-4 with TRBJ2-2; 10 bases align to TRBD1. This CDR3 region has 16 residues. Trimming removed 4 bases from V and 7 bases from J; junction bases left unmatched: 10. Looked up from germline, CDR1 is SGHNT and CDR2 is YYREEE (reference sequence). The DNA for the CDR3 is TGTGCCAGCAGCCTTGGCTGGACAGGGGGAGACGGGGAGCTGTTTTTT. Its protein is CASSLGWTGGDGELFF.

A note on this clone: Other DNA sequences of this sample code for an identical CDR3. This chain links TRBV14 with TRBJ1-2; the D is unclear. CDR1 and CDR2 (germline): SGHDN, FVKESK. V was cut by 0 bases and J by 3 bases, with 5 bases left in between. The CDR3 is 13 residues long. CDR3 in amino acids: CASSQDVDYGYTF. CDR3 DNA sequence: TGTGCCAGCAGCCAAGACGTAGACTATGGCTACACCTTC.

V usage is TRBV6-6 and J usage is TRBJ2-1; 10 bases are a match to TRBD1. The trim removed 4 bases at V and 4 bases at J, leaving 7 bases unmatched. The germline gives CDR1 MNHNY, CDR2 SVGAGI (reference sequence). The CDR3 consists of 16 residues. The CDR3 sequence is CASSSDRGPYYNEQFF. CDR3 DNA: TGTGCCAGCAGTTCCGACAGGGGGCCTTATTACAATGAGCAGTTCTTC.